This T cell receptor (beta chain) was captured in a study of neoadjuvant anti-PD-1 for oral cavity cancer. Study-level background: Non-progressing patients received a fourth nivolumab dose near day 43, then surgery on days 50-56. Study results and limitations: Higher pretreatment Treg/Th17 ratios tracked higher pretreatment blood clonality.

The method was immunoSEQ multiplex PCR; TCRdb's version includes in-frame clones alone and lacks a portion of them. The repertoire includes roughly 14,000 clones, 60% to 70% of them detected once, and roughly 2.6% sits in the top ten. Cohort: HPV-negative, locally advanced oral cavity squamous cell carcinoma patients. Germline V gene sequence: CDR1 MNHNS, CDR2 SASEGT. This CDR3 region has 16 residues. V dropped 2 bases and J dropped 8; count of bases not matched to a gene: 8. A word on this clone: Its antigen is still unknown.

The sample was PBMCs, taken before nivolumab (anti-PD-1) treatment. The sequence derives from a person between 35 and 79 years old with oral cavity squamous cell carcinoma. The chain recombines TRBV6-1 with TRBJ2-1, with 11 bases fitting TRBD2. The CDR3 protein is CASSELLGLAGYEQFF. As DNA, the CDR3 is TGTGCCAGCAGTGAACTATTAGGACTAGCGGGCTATGAGCAGTTCTTC.